The sequence of this TCR beta chain was determined in a study of T-cell memory formation after mild COVID-19. Germline CDR1 KGHDR, CDR2 SFDVKD. The length of the CDR3 is 14 residues. Losses at the gene ends were 4 bases for V and 2 bases for J; bases not matched to a gene: 1. TCRdb re-called the 5' RACE reads with MiXCR, one entry per CDR3 protein. The repertoire holds over 500,000 distinct CDR3 sequences, approximately 15% seen once, with less than 10% in the top ten. The chain employs TRBV24-1 and TRBJ1-5, with 7 bases identical to TRBD1. This clonotype was sampled from an adult woman who had mild COVID-19 (a few samples of this study predate the infection). Cell type and time point are not known. Sequencing input: PBMCs or a T cell subset sorted from them (not recorded which). This CDR3 reads CATSEGTGNQPQHF. CDR3 sequence (DNA): TGTGCCACCAGTGAGGGGACAGGCAATCAGCCCCAGCATTTT.